A single sample is the source of the 28 T cell receptor beta chains below, sequenced in a study of CD8+ T cells in alopecia areata. Once RNA had been extracted, it was reverse transcribed into cDNA to act as the sequencing template. Data came from immunoSEQ multiplex PCR; TCRdb stores just in-frame clones and leaves some out. The sample carries more than 200,000 clones, over 40% recorded once. The treatment here: oral pan-JAK inhibitor, 5-10 mg twice daily. Sequencing used CD4+ T cells sorted from blood, obtained at approximately week 36, from a patient treated with tofacitinib. The receptors come from a human donor with alopecia areata.

This clone was detected only a few times. This chain links TRBV18 with TRBJ2-1, with unresolved D. V was pared by 2 bases and J by 7 bases, with 15 bases between. Looked up from germline, CDR1 is KGHSH and CDR2 is LQKENI. The CDR3 spans 15 residues. CDR3 protein: CASSPSTGTSNEQFF. CDR3 nucleotides: TGTGCCAGCTCACCAAGTACGGGCACGTCGAATGAGCAGTTCTTC.

The sample holds a few counts of this clone. The chain combines TRBV7-8 with TRBJ2-7, with D hard to call. Trimming pared 2 bases from V and 2 bases from J, leaving 7 bases between. Germline loops: CDR1 SGHVS, CDR2 FQNEAQ. This CDR3 comprises 13 residues. CDR3 nucleotide sequence: TGTGCCAGCAGCTTAAGCACAGCCTACGAGCAGTACTTC. Protein sequence: CASSLSTAYEQYF.

V usage is TRBV5-4 and J usage is TRBJ2-5; D is perhaps TRBD1 or TRBD2 (6 bases each). Germline CDR1 and CDR2: SGHNT and YYREEE (reference sequence). V lost 4 bases and J lost 6, with 13 bases in between. The CDR3 has 13 amino acids. CDR3 sequence reads: CASSEGRGQTQYF. The CDR3 bases are TGTGCCAGCAGCGAAGGACGGGGGCAGACCCAGTACTTC.

The chain links TRBV25-1 to TRBJ1-3; 7 bases agree with TRBD1. V lost 1 base to trimming and J lost 4 bases; unmatched junction nucleotides: 4. This CDR3 has 15 residues. From germline, CDR1 is MGHDK and CDR2 SYGVNS. The DNA for the CDR3 is TGTGCCAGCAGTGAATGGGGACAGTCCGGAAACACCATATATTTT. Protein sequence: CASSEWGQSGNTIYF.

On this clone itself: The sample carries other DNA sequences with the same CDR3. The genes are TRBV30 and TRBJ2-6, with D tentatively TRBD2 (6 bases). Germline CDR1 GTSNPN, CDR2 SVGIG (reference sequence). The V and J ends lost 0 bases and 1 base respectively, with 7 bases between them. The CDR3 contains 15 residues. The CDR3 DNA follows: TGTGCCTGGAGTGTACGGGGGTCTGGGGCCAACGTCCTGACTTTC. This translates into CAWSVRGSGANVLTF.

The rearrangement links TRBV2 to TRBJ2-7; D ambiguous. Deletions cut 3 bases from V and 5 bases from J, with 8 bases between. Germline V CDR1 and CDR2: SNHLY, FYNNEI. This CDR3 spans 12 amino acids. Here the CDR3 reads CASSETPNEQYF. The CDR3 nucleotides read TGTGCCAGCAGTGAGACCCCCAACGAGCAGTACTTC. Together with reference TRBV2 and TRBJ2-7, the CDR3 gives the full variable domain: EPEVTQTPSHQVTQMGQEVILRCVPISNHLYFYWYRQILGQKVEFLVSFYNNEISEKSEIFDDQFSVERPDGSNFTLKIRSTKLEDSAMYFCASSETPNEQYFGPGTRLTVT.

This clone was seen a single time. V is TRBV9 and J is TRBJ2-4; possibly TRBD2 for D (5 bases). V lost 4 bases and J 13 bases, leaving 15 bases between the germline ends. CDR1 and CDR2 from the germline V gene are SGDLS and YYNGEE. CDR3 size: 12 residues. The CDR3 is CASSKLGGGQYF. Here the CDR3 DNA reads TGTGCCAGCAGCAAACTTGGTGGAGGACAGTACTTC.

The chain couples TRBV25-1 to TRBJ2-2, with D perhaps TRBD2 (6 bases). V was cut by 10 bases and J by 2 bases, with 17 bases left in between. Per the germline V gene, CDR1 is MGHDK and CDR2 is SYGVNS. The length of the CDR3 is 15 residues. DNA of the CDR3: TGTGCCACACCTAGCGCTGGGGGAAACACCGGGGAGCTGTTTTTT. Amino acid sequence: CATPSAGGNTGELFF.

The chain couples TRBV4-2 to TRBJ2-3; 12 bases fit TRBD2. The CDR3 length is 15 residues. Trimming removed 8 bases from V and 4 bases from J; junction bases left unmatched: 7. Germline loops: CDR1 LGHNA, CDR2 YNFKEQ. CDR3 coding DNA: TGTGCCAGCGCAACTAGCGGGAGGATCCCAGATACGCAGTATTTT. As protein: CASATSGRIPDTQYF.

A few counts support this clone. This chain joins TRBV30 and TRBJ2-7; D gene ambiguous. Germline-derived CDR1 and CDR2 are GTSNPN and SVGIG (reference sequence). V was trimmed by 2 bases and J by 3 bases, leaving 8 bases between them. This CDR3 region has 12 residues. As DNA, the CDR3 is TGTGCCTGGAGTCCGGGCAGCTACGAGCAGTACTTC. This encodes CAWSPGSYEQYF.

CDR3 sequence reads: CASGLGTSVKGEQFF. The CDR3 DNA sequence: TGTGCCAGCGGCCTAGGGACTAGCGTTAAGGGTGAGCAGTTCTTC. V gene TRBV28 combines with J gene TRBJ2-1; TRBD2 matches 10 bases. CDR3 size: 15 residues. Unmatched junction bases numbered 13, after V lost 8 bases and J lost 9 bases. Per germline, CDR1 MDHEN and CDR2 SYDVKM.

This clone was observed a few times. The CDR3 nucleotides are TGTGCCAGCAGCTTCGCTAGCGGGAGCTCTGGGGCCAACGTCCTGACTTTC. Its translation is CASSFASGSSGANVLTF. The chain recombines TRBV7-2 with TRBJ2-6, with 10 nucleotides matching TRBD2. This CDR3 has 17 residues. The ends lost 3 bases at V and 0 bases at J; junction bases unmatched: 2. Germline values: CDR1 SGHTA, CDR2 FQGNSA.

The genes are TRBV28 and TRBJ2-3, with TRBD2 matching 7 bases. CDR1 and CDR2 (germline): MDHEN, SYDVKM. With 2 bases clipped from V and 2 bases from J, the junction kept 10 bases outside the gene matches. This CDR3 spans 17 amino acids. In DNA, the CDR3 is TGTGCCAGCAGTTTAATAAGTTGGGCGGGAGTCACAGATACGCAGTATTTT. Translation: CASSLISWAGVTDTQYF.

The V call is TRBV30, the J call TRBJ2-1, with D perhaps matching TRBD2 (5 bases). Per the germline V gene, CDR1 is GTSNPN and CDR2 is SVGIG (reference sequence). This CDR3 is built from 12 residues. V shed 3 bases and J shed 4 bases, with 7 bases lying between them. The CDR3 nucleotides are TGTGCCTGGAGGAGGGCTTACAATGAGCAGTTCTTC. It codes for CAWRRAYNEQFF.

The V call is TRBV6-5, the J call TRBJ2-7, with 12 bases fitting TRBD2. This CDR3 spans 15 amino acids. CDR1 and CDR2 from the germline V gene are MNHEY and SVGAGI. With V trimmed by 3 bases and J by 4 bases, 4 bases remained unmatched. CDR3: CASSYGTSGFYEQYF. The CDR3 region has the DNA TGTGCCAGCAGTTATGGGACTAGCGGGTTTTACGAGCAGTACTTC.

The chain joins TRBV7-2 to TRBJ2-1, with 11 bases that match TRBD2. Germline-derived CDR1 and CDR2 are SGHTA and FQGNSA. The CDR3 contains 15 residues. With V trimmed by 6 bases and J by 1 base, 2 bases remained unmatched. In nucleotides, the CDR3 is TGTGCCAGCAGGCCTAGCGGGAGGTCCTACAATGAGCAGTTCTTC. As protein: CASRPSGRSYNEQFF.

The chain recombines TRBV30 with TRBJ2-3; 11 nucleotides align to TRBD2. Losses at the gene ends were 7 bases for V and 4 bases for J; bases not matched to a gene: 4. Germline V gives CDR1 GTSNPN, CDR2 SVGIG (reference sequence). This CDR3 has 13 residues. The chain's CDR3 is CASTSGSADTQYF. CDR3 DNA sequence: TGTGCCTCCACTAGCGGGAGTGCAGATACGCAGTATTTT.

The genes are TRBV15 and TRBJ2-6; D gene unclear. Trimming cost V 1 base and J 2 bases, with 9 bases left between them. CDR1 is LNHNV, CDR2 YYDKDF, per germline (reference sequence). The CDR3 length is 16 residues. In nucleotides, the CDR3 is TGTGCCACCAGCAGAGGATTGGAAGCTGGGGCCAACGTCCTGACTTTC. It codes for CATSRGLEAGANVLTF.

This clone was counted many times. V is TRBV4-3 and J is TRBJ2-1; TRBD2 aligns across 10 bases. Trimming removed 2 bases from V and 7 bases from J; junction bases left unmatched: 5. Per the germline V gene, CDR1 is LGHNA and CDR2 is YSLEER. This CDR3 spans 15 amino acids. The CDR3 loop reads CASSQSLAGSNEQFF. The CDR3 DNA is TGCGCCAGCAGCCAATCACTAGCGGGGAGTAATGAGCAGTTCTTC.

In this sample, this clone turned up a few times. The chain recombines TRBV28 with TRBJ2-4; D gene unclear. The germline CDR1 and CDR2 sequences are MDHEN and SYDVKM. The V end was cut by 5 bases, the J end by 8 bases, with 19 bases between. This CDR3 contains 15 residues. CDR3 nucleotide sequence: TGTGCCAGCAGTGTGTCTTCCCGGGTGGCGTACATTCAGTACTTC. It specifies CASSVSSRVAYIQYF.

V usage is TRBV30 and J usage is TRBJ1-2; a possible D gene is TRBD1 (5 bases). Germline V CDR1 and CDR2: GTSNPN, SVGIG (reference sequence). The V end was cut by 0 bases, the J end by 2 bases, with 7 bases between. The CDR3 loop spans 13 amino acids. CDR3 nucleotides: TGTGCCTGGAGTGTATGGGGGAACTATGGCTACACCTTC. Its protein product is CAWSVWGNYGYTF.

This chain uses TRBV27 with TRBJ2-1; TRBD2 is a possible D gene (5 bases). The CDR3 totals 11 residues. V lost 6 bases and J lost 7, with 7 bases in between. Germline loops: CDR1 MNHEY, CDR2 SMNVEV (reference sequence). For the CDR3, the DNA is TGTGCCAGCAGCCGAGGGAATGAGCAGTTCTTC. Translated: CASSRGNEQFF.

This clone was found a few times. The chain recombines TRBV29-1 with TRBJ2-2, with 10 positions matching TRBD1. Germline CDR1 SQVTM, CDR2 ANQGSEA. The ends lost 3 bases at V and 4 bases at J; junction bases unmatched: 5. The CDR3 is made up of 15 amino acids. The CDR3 here is CSVDPGTGVTGELFF. DNA for the CDR3: TGCAGCGTTGATCCCGGGACAGGGGTCACCGGGGAGCTGTTTTTT.

This clone appeared a few times. The rearrangement links TRBV11-2 to TRBJ2-3; TRBD1 aligns across 9 bases. The ends lost 0 bases at V and 2 bases at J; junction bases unmatched: 15. In germline, CDR1 is SGHAT, CDR2 FQNNGV. The CDR3 is 20 residues long. The CDR3 coding sequence is TGTGCCAGCAGCTTAGAGGTCACGGGGAGACAGGGGGAGATCACAGATACGCAGTATTTT. Translating gives CASSLEVTGRQGEITDTQYF.

This clone was detected only a few times. This chain joins TRBV28 and TRBJ1-4; D not resolved. The CDR3 is 13 residues long. Germline-derived CDR1 and CDR2 are MDHEN and SYDVKM. The V end was cut by 9 bases, the J end by 0 bases, with 8 bases between. The CDR3 DNA is TGTGCCAGTGAAAGTGCAACTAATGAAAAACTGTTTTTT. Its protein is CASESATNEKLFF. Full variable domain (missing parts from reference TRBV28 and TRBJ1-4): DVKVTQSSRYLVKRTGEKVFLECVQDMDHENMFWYRQDPGLGLRLIYFSYDVKMKEKGDIPEGYSVSREKKERFSLILESASTNQTSMYLCASESATNEKLFFGSGTQLSVL.

This rearrangement joins TRBV7-2 to TRBJ1-2; D perhaps matches TRBD1 (5 bases). V was clipped by 10 bases and J by 3 bases, with 21 bases between them. The germline gives CDR1 SGHTA, CDR2 FQGNSA. This CDR3 is 15 amino acids long. Here the CDR3 reads CANTVGRGNYYGYTF. CDR3 in DNA: TGTGCCAACACTGTCGGGCGGGGCAACTACTATGGCTACACCTTC.

This clone appeared a few times. The rearrangement joins TRBV23-1 to TRBJ1-1; D gene unclear. TRBV23-1 is an open reading frame whose function is uncertain. The V end was cut by 2 bases, the J end by 0 bases, with 13 bases between. CDR3 length: 16 residues. The CDR3 loop reads CASSQTPPLMNTEAFF. In DNA, the CDR3 is TGCGCCAGCAGTCAAACTCCTCCGCTGATGAACACTGAAGCTTTCTTT.

This clone appeared many times. The chain joins TRBV5-1 to TRBJ2-5; D is uncertain. The CDR3 consists of 14 residues. Per the germline V gene, CDR1 is SGHRS and CDR2 is YFSETQ. Deletions cut 6 bases from V and 1 base from J, with 13 bases between. CDR3 protein: CASKLATGQETQYF. In nucleotides, the CDR3 is TGCGCCAGCAAGTTGGCAACCGGCCAAGAGACCCAGTACTTC.